This TCR beta chain derives from a study of blood T cell repertoires in COVID-19. Across the study: There were acute and convalescent COVID-19 samples, and they came from the United States, Italy and Spain. PBMCs, B-cell-depleted T cells, or T cells provided the cDNA or gDNA that made up the material.

The CDR3 spans 17 residues. Germline loops: CDR1 SGHAT, CDR2 FQNNGV. The ends were cut back, 6 bases at V and 5 bases at J, with 25 bases in the middle. Methods used by the authors: By means of reference gene primer amplification, nucleated cell counts were estimated. Only in-frame clones appear in the TCRdb table, and some are missing; sequencing was by immunoSEQ multiplex PCR. V and J calls and clone size are copied from that table; D and trimming were computed from the DNA. The table records 70,000 or so clones, roughly nine tenths of them present only once. This clone is a singleton in its sample.

This sequence joins TRBV11-2 and TRBJ2-5, with a tentative D call TRBD1 (9 bases). The sequenced sample was peripheral blood. The clonotype comes from a woman between 18 and 30 years old with acute or convalescent COVID-19. The CDR3 DNA reads as TGTGCCAGCAGACCGGACAGGGGTGGATCGGGAGGGGAGACCCAGTACTTC. Amino acids: CASRPDRGGSGGETQYF.